A single sample gave rise to the 12 T cell receptor beta chains below, sequenced in a study of technical replicates of blood from a few donors. Assay: immunoSEQ multiplex PCR; the TCRdb copy retains only in-frame clones and omits some. Of about 97,000 clones listed, 95% to 97% were seen once; the top ten hold more than 0.3%. The sample taken for sequencing was T cells isolated from PBMCs. These receptor sequences come from a human donor in good health.

The CDR3: CASSLGQGTYNEQFF. The CDR3 region has the DNA TGTGCCAGCAGCTTAGGACAAGGTACCTACAATGAGCAGTTCTTC. This sequence joins TRBV7-9 and TRBJ2-1; D is unresolved. V dropped 1 base and J dropped 2 bases, with 9 bases sitting between them. Per the germline V gene, CDR1 is SEHNR and CDR2 is FQNEAQ (reference sequence). The CDR3 totals 15 residues.

V and J are TRBV5-4 and TRBJ2-1, with 12 bases identical to TRBD2. The CDR3 has 16 amino acids. V was clipped by 0 bases and J by 6 bases; unmatched bases: 4. Germline V gene sequence: CDR1 SGHNT, CDR2 YYREEE (reference sequence). The DNA of the CDR3 is TGTGCCAGCAGCTTGGCTAGCGGGAGGGCCATCAATGAGCAGTTCTTC. Amino acids: CASSLASGRAINEQFF.

The chain links TRBV7-2 to TRBJ1-2; D not certain. Germline V gene lookup returns CDR1 SGHTA and CDR2 FQGNSA. The CDR3 is made up of 15 amino acids. The V and J ends lost 1 base and 0 bases respectively, with 9 bases between them. This CDR3 is CASSLGGRSNYGYTF. CDR3 in DNA: TGTGCCAGCAGCTTAGGCGGCAGATCTAACTATGGCTACACCTTC. Supplemented by reference TRBV7-2 and TRBJ1-2, the full variable domain reads GAGVSQSPSNKVTEKGKDVELRCDPISGHTALYWYRQSLGQGLEFLIYFQGNSAPDKSGLPSDRFSAERTGGSVSTLTIQRTQQEDSAVYLCASSLGGRSNYGYTFGSGTRLTVV.

The chain is built from TRBV6-6 and TRBJ2-7; the match to TRBD2 covers 7 bases. The V gene's germline CDR1 is MNHNY and CDR2 SVGAGI (reference sequence). The V and J ends lost 7 bases and 0 bases, in that order; junction bases with no gene match: 6. CDR3 size: 14 residues. The CDR3 DNA is TGTGCCAGCACTCCGGAGCGGGACTCCTACGAGCAGTACTTC. As protein: CASTPERDSYEQYF.

This chain connects TRBV9 to TRBJ2-2; D call uncertain. Germline V gene lookup returns CDR1 SGDLS and CDR2 YYNGEE. The CDR3 loop spans 16 amino acids. Trimming removed 0 bases at V and 4 bases at J, with 13 bases between. The CDR3, as DNA: TGTGCCAGCAGCGTAGGTCAGGTAGTCAGCACCGGGGAGCTGTTTTTT. Encoded protein: CASSVGQVVSTGELFF.

This chain uses TRBV19 with TRBJ1-1; no reliable D call. Trimming stripped 7 bases from V and 4 bases from J, with 7 bases between. The length of the CDR3 is 11 residues. Germline V lookup: CDR1 LNHDA, CDR2 SQIVND (reference sequence). CDR3 sequence: CASTETTEAFF. In DNA form, the CDR3 reads TGTGCCAGTACGGAGACCACTGAAGCTTTCTTT.

The chain joins TRBV19 to TRBJ2-2; tentatively, D is TRBD2 (6 bases). The V end was cut by 0 bases, the J end by 4 bases, with 18 bases between. This CDR3 has 18 amino acids. Germline-derived CDR1 and CDR2 are LNHDA and SQIVND (reference sequence). CDR3 sequence reads: CASSIDTVGGGVTGELFF. The CDR3 nucleotides read TGTGCCAGTAGTATAGATACTGTTGGGGGAGGAGTCACCGGGGAGCTGTTTTTT.

This chain uses TRBV28 with TRBJ2-3, with D possibly being TRBD1 (5 bases). Germline-derived CDR1 and CDR2 are MDHEN and SYDVKM. This CDR3 has 15 amino acids. Trimming shortened V by 2 bases and J by 3 bases, and 12 bases separated the two germline ends. CDR3: CASSLTGARTDTQYF. CDR3 DNA sequence: TGTGCCAGCAGTTTAACTGGGGCTCGGACAGATACGCAGTATTTT.

The rearrangement uses TRBV10-1 and TRBJ1-2; perhaps TRBD1 as D (5 bases). The germline V and J ends were trimmed by 4 bases and 4 bases, with 7 bases remaining between them. The CDR3 is made up of 12 amino acids. The germline V gene encodes CDR1 WNHNN and CDR2 SYGVQD (reference sequence). The chain's CDR3 is CASSVGGYGYTF. The DNA of the CDR3 is TGCGCCAGCAGTGTGGGGGGCTATGGCTACACCTTC.

This clone was recorded only once. V and J are TRBV10-3 and TRBJ2-3, with TRBD2 matching over 10 bases. The V and J ends lost 9 bases and 0 bases, in that order; junction bases with no gene match: 3. This CDR3 spans 14 amino acids. Per the germline V gene, CDR1 is ENHRY and CDR2 is SYGVKD. The CDR3 sequence: CAIQREGSTDTQYF. CDR3 DNA sequence: TGTGCCATTCAGCGGGAGGGTAGCACAGATACGCAGTATTTT.

The CDR3 DNA follows: TGTGCCAGCAGTTTAGAGCGGGCCTACGAGCAGTACTTC. Protein sequence: CASSLERAYEQYF. This chain joins TRBV28 and TRBJ2-7; D might be TRBD2 (6 bases). There are 13 residues in the CDR3. Germline CDR1 is MDHEN and CDR2 is SYDVKM. V lost 2 bases and J 2 bases, leaving 7 bases between the germline ends.

Only one count was recorded for this clone. The chain recombines TRBV29-1 with TRBJ2-1; 8 bases fit TRBD1. The CDR3 runs 14 residues. Germline V CDR1 and CDR2: SQVTM, ANQGSEA. The V and J ends lost 6 bases and 2 bases, in that order; junction bases with no gene match: 6. The CDR3 DNA is TGCAGCGTGGATAGGACAGGGCCCTACAATGAGCAGTTCTTC. This codes for CSVDRTGPYNEQFF.